There are a few counts of the clone carrying this T cell receptor beta chain. Its target is unknown. This specimen comes from a study of CD8 T cells in ankylosing spondylitis. Whole-study findings and limits: Within ankylosing spondylitis blood, a TCR beta motif made up of roughly eight highly homologous variants appeared to be characteristic.

CDR3 length: 15 amino acids. V was clipped by 4 bases and J by 5 bases, with 17 bases between them. Germline V lookup: CDR1 SNHLY, CDR2 FYNNEI. Libraries for TCR beta were made by quantitative 5'-RACE with molecular barcodes. One entry per CDR3 protein, called by TCRdb with MiXCR from the 5' RACE reads. This sample has around 220,000 distinct CDR3 sequences; 10% occur once, and the top ten carry around a fifth. This chain connects TRBV2 to TRBJ1-1, with D possibly TRBD1 on 5 matching bases. Sequencing input: blood, either unsorted or a sorted T cell fraction (not recorded which). This sequence was found in a male donor with ankylosing spondylitis or in good health (not recorded which). CDR3 nucleotides: TGTGCCAGCAGTGCAACCCACCCGGGGGGGACTGAAGCTTTCTTT. Its translation is CASSATHPGGTEAFF. The full variable domain, in which reference TRBV2 and TRBJ1-1 provide the parts outside the CDR3, is EPEVTQTPSHQVTQMGQEVILRCVPISNHLYFYWYRQILGQKVEFLVSFYNNEISEKSEIFDDQFSVERPDGSNFTLKIRSTKLEDSAMYFCASSATHPGGTEAFFGQGTRLTVV.